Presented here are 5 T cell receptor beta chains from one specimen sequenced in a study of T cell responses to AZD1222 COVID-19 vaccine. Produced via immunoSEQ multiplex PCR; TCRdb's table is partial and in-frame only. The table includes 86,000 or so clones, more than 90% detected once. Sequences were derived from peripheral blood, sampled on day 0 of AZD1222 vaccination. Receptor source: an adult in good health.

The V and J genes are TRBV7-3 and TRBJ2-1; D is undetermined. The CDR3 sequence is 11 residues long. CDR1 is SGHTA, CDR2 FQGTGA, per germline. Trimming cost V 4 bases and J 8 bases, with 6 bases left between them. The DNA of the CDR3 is TGTGCCAGCAGCTCCGGCGATGAGCAGTTCTTC. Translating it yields CASSSGDEQFF.

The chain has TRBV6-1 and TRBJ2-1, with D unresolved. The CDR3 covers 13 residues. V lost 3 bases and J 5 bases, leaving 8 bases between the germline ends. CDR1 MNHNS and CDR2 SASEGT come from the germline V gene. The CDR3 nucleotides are TGTGCCAGCAGTGATTTGACCAACAATGAGCAGTTCTTC. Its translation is CASSDLTNNEQFF.

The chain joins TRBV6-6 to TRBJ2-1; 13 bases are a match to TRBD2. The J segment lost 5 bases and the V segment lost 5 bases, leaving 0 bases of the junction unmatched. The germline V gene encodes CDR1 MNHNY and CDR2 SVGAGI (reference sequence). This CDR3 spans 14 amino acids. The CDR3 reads CASSGTSGNNEQFF. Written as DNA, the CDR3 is TGTGCCAGCAGTGGGACTAGCGGGAACAATGAGCAGTTCTTC.

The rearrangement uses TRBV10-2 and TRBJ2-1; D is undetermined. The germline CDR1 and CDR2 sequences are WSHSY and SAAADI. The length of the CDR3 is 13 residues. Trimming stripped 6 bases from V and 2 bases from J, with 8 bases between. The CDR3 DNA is TGCGCCAGCAGGAATACGGCCTACAATGAGCAGTTCTTC. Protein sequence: CASRNTAYNEQFF.

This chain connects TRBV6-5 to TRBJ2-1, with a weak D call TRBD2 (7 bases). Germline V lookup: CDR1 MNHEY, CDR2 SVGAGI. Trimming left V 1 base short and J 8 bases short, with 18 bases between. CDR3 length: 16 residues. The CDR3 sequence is CASSYFTQAGADEQFF. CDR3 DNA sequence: TGTGCCAGCAGTTACTTCACTCAGGCGGGGGCCGATGAGCAGTTCTTC.